This T cell receptor beta chain was identified in a study of identifying expanded T cells in peripheral blood. Method: immunoSEQ multiplex PCR; TCRdb's copy keeps in-frame clones and lacks some. The sample has 50,000 to 65,000 clones; roughly four fifths are singletons. This CDR3 region has 16 residues. Trimming cost V 2 bases and J 0 bases; bases outside gene matches: 4. The germline V gene encodes CDR1 SGHVS and CDR2 FQNEAQ. Collection occurred without any documented infections or immune events in donors. This sequence joins TRBV7-8 and TRBJ2-3; 8 bases are a match to TRBD2. Sequencing input: blood. The TCR originated in a person aged 18 to 75 in good health. The CDR3 loop reads CASSLMSGGSTDTQYF. CDR3 coding DNA: TGTGCCAGCAGCTTAATGAGCGGGGGAAGCACAGATACGCAGTATTTT.